Listed below are T cell receptor beta chains from one sample, sequenced in a study of T cell repertoires in cytomegalovirus infection. Using its own MiXCR run on the reads, TCRdb lists one record per CDR3 protein. The sample lists over 250,000 distinct CDR3 sequences, about 20% occurring once. Which antigens these TCRs recognize remains unknown. The sequencing used cultured PBMCs, collected from culture after CMV antigen stimulation. Source of these receptors: a human donor in good health (CMV status not recorded). Some clones in this sample may be carry-over from other donors' samples. CDR3s include the opening cysteine and the closing phenylalanine or tryptophan. D genes are given only for firm matches. Size is omitted from some rows. Given values are once, few, many or a class for expanded clones.

clone_size j_call d_call v_call cdr3_aa cdr3_nt
- TRBJ1-4 TRBD1 TRBV19 CASKGTGGEKLFF TGTGCCAGTAAGGGGACAGGCGGTGAAAAACTGTTTTTT
- TRBJ1-1 - TRBV6-2/TRBV6-3 CASSYSGATEAFF TGTGCCAGCAGTTACTCCGGGGCAACTGAAGCTTTCTTT
few TRBJ1-1 - TRBV28 CASRPPSQGRSTEAFF TGTGCCAGCAGACCCCCTTCCCAGGGCAGGAGCACTGAAGCTTTCTTT
many TRBJ2-5 TRBD2 TRBV4-3 CASSQDWPAGTKTQYF TGCGCCAGCAGCCAAGATTGGCCAGCGGGAACGAAGACCCAGTACTTC
- TRBJ2-3 TRBD2 TRBV29-1 CSVEGGTGTSGRAIVTDTQYF TGCAGCGTTGAAGGGGGGACCGGGACTAGCGGGAGGGCCATTGTTACAGATACGCAGTATTTT
- TRBJ2-1 - TRBV7-2 CASSLWGSRHNEQFF TGTGCCAGCAGCTTATGGGGGAGTAGGCACAATGAGCAGTTCTTC
- TRBJ1-1 TRBD1 TRBV4-1 CASSQVAAGGGTEAFF TGCGCCAGCAGCCAAGTAGCCGCAGGGGGGGGAACTGAAGCTTTCTTT
few TRBJ1-1 TRBD1 TRBV18 CASSLHRGQDTEAFF TGTGCCAGCTCACTCCACAGGGGGCAGGACACTGAAGCTTTCTTT
many TRBJ2-7 - TRBV7-2 CASSLSSLGAYEQYF TGTGCCAGCAGCTTATCCAGCTTGGGGGCCTACGAGCAGTACTTC
- TRBJ2-1 - TRBV10-3 CAISPRDFWTINEQFF TGTGCCATCAGTCCCCGGGACTTCTGGACAATCAATGAGCAGTTCTTC
many TRBJ2-2 TRBD2 TRBV11-3 CASSLGLAGMNTGELFF TGTGCCAGCAGCTTAGGTCTAGCGGGAATGAACACCGGGGAGCTGTTTTTT
many TRBJ1-1 - TRBV7-2 CASSLGSSNTEAFF TGTGCCAGCAGTTTAGGGAGCAGTAACACTGAAGCTTTCTTT
- TRBJ2-2 - TRBV6-2/TRBV6-3 CASSWTTANTGELFF TGTGCCAGCAGTTGGACAACCGCGAACACCGGGGAGCTGTTTTTT
- TRBJ1-5 TRBD1 TRBV19 CASLDRGMVQPQHF TGTGCCAGTCTGGACAGGGGAATGGTCCAGCCCCAGCATTTT
- TRBJ2-1 TRBD2 TRBV12-3/TRBV12-4 CASRVGLAGPNEQFF TGTGCCAGCAGGGTCGGACTAGCGGGACCTAATGAGCAGTTCTTC
- TRBJ2-1 - TRBV10-3 CANRGEQFF TGTGCCAACCGGGGGGAGCAGTTCTTC
few TRBJ2-5 - TRBV5-1 CASSLGAETQYF TGCGCCAGCAGCTTGGGTGCGGAGACCCAGTACTTC
- TRBJ2-1 TRBD2 TRBV19 CASTGLAGAFF TGTGCCAGTACCGGACTAGCGGGTGCCTTCTTC
many TRBJ1-1 - TRBV7-6 CASSPGTTNTEAFF TGTGCCAGCAGCCCAGGAACGACGAACACTGAAGCTTTCTTT
few TRBJ2-2 TRBD2 TRBV11-3 CASSPLGEGTGELFF TGTGCCAGCAGCCCTTTGGGGGAGGGCACCGGGGAGCTGTTTTTT
few TRBJ1-1 - TRBV5-4 CASSRIGGTEAFF TGTGCCAGCAGCCGGATCGGGGGCACTGAAGCTTTCTTT
- TRBJ1-1 TRBD1 TRBV5-1 CASSTGPGGTEAFF TGCGCCAGCAGCACCGGTCCAGGGGGCACTGAAGCTTTCTTT
few TRBJ2-5 - TRBV18 CASSLFTTDQETQYF TGTGCCAGCTCACTATTCACGACAGACCAAGAGACCCAGTACTTC
- TRBJ1-6 - TRBV2 CASSELYSPLHF TGTGCCAGCAGTGAATTGTATTCACCCCTCCACTTT
few TRBJ1-5 TRBD1 TRBV12-3/TRBV12-4 CASSPTGRKQPQHF TGTGCCAGCAGTCCGACAGGGAGGAAGCAGCCCCAGCATTTT
- TRBJ1-4 - TRBV10-3 CAISESRGANEKLFF TGTGCCATCAGTGAGTCGCGGGGAGCTAATGAAAAACTGTTTTTT
- TRBJ2-2 - TRBV6-8 CASTPSIRRTGELFF TGTGCCAGCACCCCCTCCATTCGTAGGACCGGGGAGCTGTTTTTT
- TRBJ1-2 - TRBV20-1 CSARVDSNYGYTF TGCAGTGCTAGAGTGGACTCTAACTATGGCTACACCTTC
few TRBJ1-1 - TRBV11-2 CASRGLIGGTEAFF TGTGCCAGCAGGGGGCTGATTGGGGGCACTGAAGCTTTCTTT
many TRBJ2-1 - TRBV7-8 CASSLQGRDNEQFF TGTGCCAGCAGTCTACAGGGCCGGGACAATGAGCAGTTCTTC
- TRBJ1-4 TRBD1 TRBV28 CASSSGSGGGEKLFF TGTGCCAGCAGTTCCGGGTCAGGGGGCGGTGAAAAACTGTTTTTT
- TRBJ1-2 TRBD1 TRBV15 CATSRGQGRNYGYTF TGTGCCACCAGCAGAGGACAGGGGAGAAACTATGGCTACACCTTC
- TRBJ2-4 TRBD2 TRBV7-2 CASSLWISGTTDRAKNIQYF TGTGCCAGCAGCTTATGGATTAGCGGGACCACAGACAGAGCCAAAAACATTCAGTACTTC
many TRBJ2-2 - TRBV7-7 CASSQGGGANTGELFF TGTGCCAGCAGTCAAGGCGGCGGGGCGAACACCGGGGAGCTGTTTTTT
- TRBJ2-2 - TRBV7-3 CASSLSSAGTGELFF TGTGCCAGCAGCTTATCCAGTGCGGGCACCGGGGAGCTGTTTTTT
few TRBJ2-1 TRBD1 TRBV5-1 CASSRTGTGLYNEQFF TGCGCCAGCAGCCGAACCGGGACAGGGCTATACAATGAGCAGTTCTTC
- TRBJ2-7 - TRBV6-6 CASNRQAASKIYEQYF TGTGCCAGCAATCGACAGGCAGCATCTAAAATTTACGAGCAGTACTTC
many TRBJ1-5 - TRBV7-6 CASSLGWDQPQHF TGTGCCAGCAGCTTAGGTTGGGATCAGCCCCAGCATTTT
many TRBJ2-3 - TRBV6-5 CASSYSDSLTRQYF TGTGCCAGCAGTTACTCGGACTCCCTGACGAGGCAGTATTTT
once TRBJ1-4 - TRBV19 CASRSRAYDEKLFF TGTGCCAGTAGGAGTCGGGCTTATGATGAAAAACTGTTTTTT
many TRBJ2-3 - TRBV7-2 CASSLGQGGRTDTQYF TGTGCCAGCAGCTTAGGCCAGGGAGGACGCACAGATACGCAGTATTTT
many TRBJ2-1 - TRBV12-3/TRBV12-4 CATYLGEQFF TGTGCCACCTATTTGGGTGAGCAGTTCTTC
few TRBJ2-5 - TRBV15 CATSTDIQETQYF TGTGCCACCAGCACGGATATCCAAGAGACCCAGTACTTC
- TRBJ1-4 - TRBV6-6 CASRMGGAEKLFF TGTGCCAGCAGAATGGGAGGGGCTGAAAAACTGTTTTTT
- TRBJ1-1 - TRBV18 CASSPASASLDYTEAFF TGTGCCAGCTCACCAGCTTCGGCCAGTCTAGATTACACTGAAGCTTTCTTT
many TRBJ1-1 - TRBV28 CASIRGSLNTEAFF TGTGCCAGCATCCGAGGATCCCTGAACACTGAAGCTTTCTTT
many TRBJ1-5 TRBD1 TRBV27 CASSSIFSDRGGQPQHF TGTGCCAGCAGCTCCATTTTTAGCGACAGGGGTGGTCAGCCCCAGCATTTT
- TRBJ2-1 TRBD2 TRBV5-1 CASSLAWAGDNEQFF TGCGCCAGCAGCTTGGCCTGGGCGGGGGACAATGAGCAGTTCTTC
many TRBJ1-4 - TRBV7-2 CASSTHPDEKLFF TGTGCCAGCAGCACTCACCCCGATGAAAAACTGTTTTTT